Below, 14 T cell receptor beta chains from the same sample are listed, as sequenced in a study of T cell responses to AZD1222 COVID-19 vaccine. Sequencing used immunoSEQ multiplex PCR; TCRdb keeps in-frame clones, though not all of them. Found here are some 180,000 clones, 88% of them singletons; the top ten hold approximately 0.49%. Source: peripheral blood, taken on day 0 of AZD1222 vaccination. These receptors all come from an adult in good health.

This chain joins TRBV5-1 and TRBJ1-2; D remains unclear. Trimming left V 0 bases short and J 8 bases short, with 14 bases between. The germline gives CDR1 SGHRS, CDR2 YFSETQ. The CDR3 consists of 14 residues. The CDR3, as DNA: TGCGCCAGCAGCTTGGTAGGCGGGGTTGCCGGCTACACCTTC. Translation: CASSLVGGVAGYTF. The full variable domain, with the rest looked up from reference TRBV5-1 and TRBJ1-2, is KAGVTQTPRYLIKTRGQQVTLSCSPISGHRSVSWYQQTPGQGLQFLFEYFSETQRNKGNFPGRFSGRQFSNSRSEMNVSTLELGDSALYLCASSLVGGVAGYTFGSGTRLTVV.

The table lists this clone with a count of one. DNA for the CDR3: TGTGCCAGCAGCCCCCGGTTCCACGGGGATGAGCAGTTCTTC. Protein product: CASSPRFHGDEQFF. The J gene is TRBJ2-1, the V gene TRBV7-3, with D perhaps matching TRBD2 (5 bases). CDR1 is SGHTA and CDR2 is FQGTGA in the germline V gene. Trimming removed 5 bases at V and 8 bases at J, with 16 bases between. The CDR3 is made up of 14 amino acids.

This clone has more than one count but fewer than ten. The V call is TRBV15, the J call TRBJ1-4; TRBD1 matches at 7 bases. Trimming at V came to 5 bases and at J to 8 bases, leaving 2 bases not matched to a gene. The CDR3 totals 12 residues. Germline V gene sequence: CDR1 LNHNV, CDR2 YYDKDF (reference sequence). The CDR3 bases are TGTGCCACCAGCGAAGGGGGCGAAAAACTGTTTTTT. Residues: CATSEGGEKLFF.

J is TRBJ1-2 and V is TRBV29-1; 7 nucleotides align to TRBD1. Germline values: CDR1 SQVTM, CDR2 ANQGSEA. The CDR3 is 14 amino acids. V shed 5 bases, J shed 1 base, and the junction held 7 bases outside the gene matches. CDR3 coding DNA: TGCAGCGTTCCCTGGGGACAGCGTAACTATGGCTACACCTTC. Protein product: CSVPWGQRNYGYTF. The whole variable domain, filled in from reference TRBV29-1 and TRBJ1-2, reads SAVISQKPSRDICQRGTSLTIQCQVDSQVTMMFWYRQQPGQSLTLIATANQGSEATYESGFVIDKFPISRPNLTFSTLTVSNMSPEDSSIYLCSVPWGQRNYGYTFGSGTRLTVV.

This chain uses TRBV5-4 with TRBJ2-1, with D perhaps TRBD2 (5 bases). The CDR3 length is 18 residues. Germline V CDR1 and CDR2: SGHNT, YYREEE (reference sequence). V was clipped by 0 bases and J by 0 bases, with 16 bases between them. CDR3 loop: CASSLGIGAVSSYNEQFF. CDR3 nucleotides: TGTGCCAGCAGCTTGGGTATTGGAGCGGTAAGCTCCTACAATGAGCAGTTCTTC.

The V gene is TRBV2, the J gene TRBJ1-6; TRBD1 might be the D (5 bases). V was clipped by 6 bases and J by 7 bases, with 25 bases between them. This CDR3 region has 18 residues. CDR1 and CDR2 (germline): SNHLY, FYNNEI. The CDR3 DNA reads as TGTGCCAGCAGCATCCGAAGCGGGGACCGCCTCCCAAATTCACCCCTCCACTTT. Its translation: CASSIRSGDRLPNSPLHF.

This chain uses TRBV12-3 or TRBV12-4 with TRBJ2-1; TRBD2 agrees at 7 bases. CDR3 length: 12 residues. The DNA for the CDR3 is TGTGCATGCGGGAGTACCTACAATGAGCAGTTCTTC. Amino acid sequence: CACGSTYNEQFF.

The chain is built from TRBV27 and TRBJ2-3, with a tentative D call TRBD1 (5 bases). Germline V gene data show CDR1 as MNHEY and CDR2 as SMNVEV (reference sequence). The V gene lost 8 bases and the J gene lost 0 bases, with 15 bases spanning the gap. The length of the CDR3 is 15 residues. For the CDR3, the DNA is TGTGCCAGCCGCATCGGCCAGGGAAGCACAGATACGCAGTATTTT. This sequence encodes CASRIGQGSTDTQYF.

CDR3 bases: TGTGCCAGCATGGGACAGGGCCTTAATTCACCCCTCCACTTT. It is translated as CASMGQGLNSPLHF. The chain uses TRBV7-2 and TRBJ1-6, with 9 nucleotides matching TRBD1. J was trimmed by 6 bases and V by 7 bases; bases with no gene match: 4. The CDR3 has 14 amino acids. Per germline, CDR1 SGHTA and CDR2 FQGNSA.

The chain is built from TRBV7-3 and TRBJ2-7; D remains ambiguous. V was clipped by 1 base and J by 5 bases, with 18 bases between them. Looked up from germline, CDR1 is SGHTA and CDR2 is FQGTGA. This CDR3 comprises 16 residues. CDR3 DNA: TGTGCCAGCAGCTTAAGCTTGGGAAGGGATGGGAACGAGCAGTACTTC. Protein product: CASSLSLGRDGNEQYF.

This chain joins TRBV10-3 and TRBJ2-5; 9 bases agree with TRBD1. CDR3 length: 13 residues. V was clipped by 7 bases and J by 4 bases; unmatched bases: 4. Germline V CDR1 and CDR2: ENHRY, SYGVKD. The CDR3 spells CAITPTGGETQYF. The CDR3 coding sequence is TGTGCCATCACCCCGACAGGGGGAGAGACCCAGTACTTC.

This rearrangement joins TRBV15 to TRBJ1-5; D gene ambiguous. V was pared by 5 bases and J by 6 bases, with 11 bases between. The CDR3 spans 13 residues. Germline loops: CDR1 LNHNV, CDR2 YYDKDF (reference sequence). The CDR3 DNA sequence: TGTGCCACCAGCTTCCGAGTGGGTCAGCCCCAGCATTTT. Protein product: CATSFRVGQPQHF.

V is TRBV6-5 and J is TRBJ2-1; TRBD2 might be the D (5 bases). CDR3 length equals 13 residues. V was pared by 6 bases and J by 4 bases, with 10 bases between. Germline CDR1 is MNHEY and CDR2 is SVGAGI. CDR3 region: CASRSGLYNEQFF. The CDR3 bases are TGTGCCAGCAGGAGCGGCCTTTACAATGAGCAGTTCTTC.

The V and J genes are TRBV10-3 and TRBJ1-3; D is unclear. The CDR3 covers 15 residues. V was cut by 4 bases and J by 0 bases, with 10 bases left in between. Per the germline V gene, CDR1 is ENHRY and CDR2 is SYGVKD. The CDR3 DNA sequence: TGTGCCATCAGTGGCGGGCTAGGCTCTGGAAACACCATATATTTT. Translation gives CAISGGLGSGNTIYF.